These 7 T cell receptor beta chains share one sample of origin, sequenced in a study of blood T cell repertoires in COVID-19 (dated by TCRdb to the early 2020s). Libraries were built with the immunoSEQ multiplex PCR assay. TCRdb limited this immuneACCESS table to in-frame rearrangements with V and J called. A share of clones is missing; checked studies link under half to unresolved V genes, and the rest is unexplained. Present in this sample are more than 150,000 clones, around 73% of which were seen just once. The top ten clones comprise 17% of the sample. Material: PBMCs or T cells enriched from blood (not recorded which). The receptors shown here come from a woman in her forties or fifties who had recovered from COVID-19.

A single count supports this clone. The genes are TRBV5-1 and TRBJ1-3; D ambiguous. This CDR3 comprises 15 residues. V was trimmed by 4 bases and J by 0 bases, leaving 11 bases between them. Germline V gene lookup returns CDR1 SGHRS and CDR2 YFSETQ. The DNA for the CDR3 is TGCGCCAGCAGCCCAGACACGTACTCTGGAAACACCATATATTTT. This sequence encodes CASSPDTYSGNTIYF.

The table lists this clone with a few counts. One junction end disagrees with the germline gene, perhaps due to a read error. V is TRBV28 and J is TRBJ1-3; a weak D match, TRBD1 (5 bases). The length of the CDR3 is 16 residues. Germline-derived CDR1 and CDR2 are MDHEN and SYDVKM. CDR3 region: CASSSAGGGRGITIYF. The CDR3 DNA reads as TGTGCCAGCAGTTCCGCCGGGGGGGGACGGGGAATCACCATATATTTT.

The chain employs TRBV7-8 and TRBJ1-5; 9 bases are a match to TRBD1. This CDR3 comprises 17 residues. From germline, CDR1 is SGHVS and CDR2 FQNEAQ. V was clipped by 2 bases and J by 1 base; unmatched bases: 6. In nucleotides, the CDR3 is TGTGCCAGCAGCTTAAGGGGACAGGGAAGGAGCAATCAGCCCCAGCATTTT. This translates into CASSLRGQGRSNQPQHF.

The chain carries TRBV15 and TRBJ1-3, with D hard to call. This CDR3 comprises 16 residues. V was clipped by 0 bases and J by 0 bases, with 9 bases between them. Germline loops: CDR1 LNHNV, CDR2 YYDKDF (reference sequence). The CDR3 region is CATSRDRRSSGNTIYF. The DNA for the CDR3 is TGTGCCACCAGCAGAGATCGAAGGAGCTCTGGAAACACCATATATTTT.

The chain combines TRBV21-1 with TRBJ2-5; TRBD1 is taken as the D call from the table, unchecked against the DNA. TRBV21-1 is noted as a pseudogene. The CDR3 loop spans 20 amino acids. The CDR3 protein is CASSTKRPCKTGQPRETQYF. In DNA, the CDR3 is TGTGCCAGCAGCACAAAAAGGCCCTGCAAGACAGGACAGCCCAGGGAGACCCAGTACTTC.

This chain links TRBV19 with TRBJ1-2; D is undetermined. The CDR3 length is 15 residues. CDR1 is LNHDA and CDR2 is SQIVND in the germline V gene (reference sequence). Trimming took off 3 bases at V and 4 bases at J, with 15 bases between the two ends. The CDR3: CASSIRLVPLYGYTF. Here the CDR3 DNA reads TGTGCCAGTAGTATCCGGCTAGTTCCCCTCTATGGCTACACCTTC.

The CDR3: CAWSRGSGRAYEQYF. The DNA for the CDR3 is TGTGCCTGGAGTCGAGGATCCGGGAGGGCCTACGAGCAGTACTTC. The chain recombines TRBV30 with TRBJ2-7, with TRBD2 matching 8 bases. The CDR3 has 15 amino acids. Germline V CDR1 and CDR2: GTSNPN, SVGIG (reference sequence). V lost 2 bases, J lost 2 bases, and 8 bases stayed unmatched.